These T cell receptor beta chains were read from a single sample in a study of blood T cell repertoires in COVID-19. Sequenced by immunoSEQ multiplex PCR; TCRdb stores in-frame clones only, minus some. The sample holds 250,000 to 350,000 clones, about 89% seen once. Sequencing was done on a sample of peripheral blood. The receptors stem from a young man with acute or convalescent COVID-19. Both conserved end residues are part of each CDR3. Each record gives: CDR3 protein, clone size, J gene, V gene. Clone sizes are given selectively: once, few, many, or a class where the clone is expanded.

cdr3_aa: CASSFGGREAFF; clone_size: NA; j_call: TRBJ1-1; v_call: TRBV12-3/TRBV12-4
cdr3_aa: CASSSMPPGQGGEKLFF; clone_size: NA; j_call: TRBJ1-4; v_call: TRBV5-1
cdr3_aa: CASSPRLGQYEQYF; clone_size: NA; j_call: TRBJ2-7; v_call: TRBV18
cdr3_aa: CASSQGSREFVTEAFF; clone_size: NA; j_call: TRBJ1-1; v_call: TRBV4-1
cdr3_aa: CASSLRSGEQFF; clone_size: NA; j_call: TRBJ2-1; v_call: TRBV10-2
cdr3_aa: CASSLMQTVDYGYTF; clone_size: few; j_call: TRBJ1-2; v_call: TRBV7-2
cdr3_aa: CASRRGSAFQETQYF; clone_size: NA; j_call: TRBJ2-5; v_call: TRBV21-1
cdr3_aa: CASSFNRGYEQYF; clone_size: few; j_call: TRBJ2-7; v_call: TRBV27
cdr3_aa: CASSPRLAGESEQYF; clone_size: NA; j_call: TRBJ2-7; v_call: TRBV28
cdr3_aa: CASSPSTGQTAFF; clone_size: NA; j_call: TRBJ1-1; v_call: TRBV12-3/TRBV12-4
cdr3_aa: CASSVGQGASPLHF; clone_size: NA; j_call: TRBJ1-6; v_call: TRBV5-5
cdr3_aa: CARWYVSTYNEQFF; clone_size: NA; j_call: TRBJ2-1; v_call: TRBV19
cdr3_aa: CASSPLSSGRPYEQYF; clone_size: NA; j_call: TRBJ2-7; v_call: TRBV27
cdr3_aa: CASSQDRGGGNQPQHF; clone_size: NA; j_call: TRBJ1-5; v_call: TRBV3-1/TRBV3-2
cdr3_aa: CASSPSGNGYEQYF; clone_size: NA; j_call: TRBJ2-7; v_call: TRBV4-1
cdr3_aa: CASRREDGYTF; clone_size: NA; j_call: TRBJ1-2; v_call: TRBV5-6
cdr3_aa: CASSIEGSGATDTQYF; clone_size: once; j_call: TRBJ2-3; v_call: TRBV19
cdr3_aa: CASSTTGLNSPLHF; clone_size: NA; j_call: TRBJ1-6; v_call: TRBV19
cdr3_aa: CSASWRGRSTDTQYF; clone_size: NA; j_call: TRBJ2-3; v_call: TRBV20-1
cdr3_aa: CASHGVGGGYNSPLHF; clone_size: NA; j_call: TRBJ1-6; v_call: TRBV27
cdr3_aa: CAISGATMNTEAFF; clone_size: few; j_call: TRBJ1-1; v_call: TRBV10-3
cdr3_aa: CASSPDIQGNYGYTF; clone_size: NA; j_call: TRBJ1-2; v_call: TRBV5-1
cdr3_aa: CARRIPGQLHRGAVF; clone_size: NA; j_call: TRBJ2-2; v_call: TRBV7-7
cdr3_aa: CASSDWTGGNTIYF; clone_size: NA; j_call: TRBJ1-3; v_call: TRBV5-4
cdr3_aa: CASSTGTSVSHEQYF; clone_size: NA; j_call: TRBJ2-7; v_call: TRBV14
cdr3_aa: CASRGTGALTSYEQYF; clone_size: NA; j_call: TRBJ2-7; v_call: TRBV2
cdr3_aa: CAISSGNTEAFF; clone_size: once; j_call: TRBJ1-1; v_call: TRBV10-3
cdr3_aa: CASSDRGGYGNTIYF; clone_size: NA; j_call: TRBJ1-3; v_call: TRBV19
cdr3_aa: CASSFSGADTQYF; clone_size: NA; j_call: TRBJ2-3; v_call: TRBV11-3
cdr3_aa: CASSNLRAGGADENYGYTF; clone_size: NA; j_call: TRBJ1-2; v_call: TRBV11-2
cdr3_aa: CSVRHGQTQSGATQYF; clone_size: once; j_call: TRBJ2-5; v_call: TRBV29-1
cdr3_aa: CASSFSGQPNQPQHF; clone_size: NA; j_call: TRBJ1-5; v_call: TRBV28
cdr3_aa: CASSHRLRGAYNEQFF; clone_size: NA; j_call: TRBJ2-1; v_call: TRBV14
cdr3_aa: CASSSLQGASSEQYF; clone_size: NA; j_call: TRBJ2-7; v_call: TRBV5-6
cdr3_aa: CASSFGLGPQNIQYF; clone_size: NA; j_call: TRBJ2-4; v_call: TRBV28
cdr3_aa: CASSRAGNTIYF; clone_size: NA; j_call: TRBJ1-3; v_call: TRBV12-3/TRBV12-4
cdr3_aa: CASSKVAGGNNYEQYF; clone_size: NA; j_call: TRBJ2-7; v_call: TRBV21-1
cdr3_aa: CASSVEGSGSLYEQFF; clone_size: NA; j_call: TRBJ2-1; v_call: TRBV9
cdr3_aa: CAIRDSNYGYTF; clone_size: NA; j_call: TRBJ1-2; v_call: TRBV10-3
cdr3_aa: CASSEGEAPQHF; clone_size: once; j_call: TRBJ1-5; v_call: TRBV12-3/TRBV12-4
cdr3_aa: CASTLTGVNYGYTF; clone_size: NA; j_call: TRBJ1-2; v_call: TRBV19
cdr3_aa: CASSLIAPGNTIYF; clone_size: NA; j_call: TRBJ1-3; v_call: TRBV5-5
cdr3_aa: CASSLTGYEQYF; clone_size: NA; j_call: TRBJ2-7; v_call: TRBV5-4
cdr3_aa: CASSLKTQRTPYLTDTQYF; clone_size: NA; j_call: TRBJ2-3; v_call: TRBV7-9
cdr3_aa: CASSVDRAPKAEAFF; clone_size: NA; j_call: TRBJ1-1; v_call: TRBV2
cdr3_aa: CASSLDQGYGYTF; clone_size: NA; j_call: TRBJ1-2; v_call: TRBV5-1
cdr3_aa: CAWREGWVANTGELFF; clone_size: NA; j_call: TRBJ2-2; v_call: TRBV30
cdr3_aa: CASRGAGVQEQFF; clone_size: NA; j_call: TRBJ2-1; v_call: TRBV28
cdr3_aa: CASSSRQGRSTEAFF; clone_size: NA; j_call: TRBJ1-1; v_call: TRBV5-4
cdr3_aa: CATSPQTSGRWGTQYF; clone_size: NA; j_call: TRBJ2-3; v_call: TRBV24-1
cdr3_aa: CASLGTPLGGYTF; clone_size: once; j_call: TRBJ1-2; v_call: TRBV6-5
cdr3_aa: CASSEMRTAVSYNEQFF; clone_size: NA; j_call: TRBJ2-1; v_call: TRBV6-1
cdr3_aa: CASSRGGEQYF; clone_size: NA; j_call: TRBJ2-7; v_call: TRBV3-1/TRBV3-2
cdr3_aa: CASSARPVRGTEAFF; clone_size: once; j_call: TRBJ1-1; v_call: TRBV9
cdr3_aa: CAWSVQAQQYF; clone_size: NA; j_call: TRBJ2-7; v_call: TRBV30